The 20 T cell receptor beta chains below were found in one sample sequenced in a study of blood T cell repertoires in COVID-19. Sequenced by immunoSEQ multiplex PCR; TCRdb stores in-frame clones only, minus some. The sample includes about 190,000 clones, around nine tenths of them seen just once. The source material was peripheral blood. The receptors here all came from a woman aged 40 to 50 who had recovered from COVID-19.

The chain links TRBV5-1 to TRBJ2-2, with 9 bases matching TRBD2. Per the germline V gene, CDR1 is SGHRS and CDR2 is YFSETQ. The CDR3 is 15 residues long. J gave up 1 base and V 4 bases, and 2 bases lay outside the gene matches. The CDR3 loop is CASSPTSGNTGELFF. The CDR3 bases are TGCGCCAGCAGCCCGACTAGCGGGAACACCGGGGAGCTGTTTTTT.

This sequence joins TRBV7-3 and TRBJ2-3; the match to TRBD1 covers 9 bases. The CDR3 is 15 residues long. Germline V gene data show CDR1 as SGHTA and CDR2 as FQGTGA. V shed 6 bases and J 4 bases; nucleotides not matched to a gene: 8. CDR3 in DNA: TGTGCCAGCAGTCTACAGGGGGCGCCCGCAGATACGCAGTATTTT. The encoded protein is CASSLQGAPADTQYF.

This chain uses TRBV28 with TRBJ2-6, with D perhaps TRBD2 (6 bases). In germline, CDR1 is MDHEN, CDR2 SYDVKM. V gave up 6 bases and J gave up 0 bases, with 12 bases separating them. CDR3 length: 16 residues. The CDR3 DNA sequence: TGTGCCAGCAGCATCGGGCGGGACTCTGGGGCCAACGTCCTGACTTTC. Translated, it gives CASSIGRDSGANVLTF.

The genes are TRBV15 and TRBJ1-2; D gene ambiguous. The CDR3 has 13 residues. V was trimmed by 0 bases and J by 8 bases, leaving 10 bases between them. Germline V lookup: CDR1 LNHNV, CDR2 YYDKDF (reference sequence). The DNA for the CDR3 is TGTGCCACCAGCAGAGATCGTATTGGCGGCTACACCTTC. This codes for CATSRDRIGGYTF. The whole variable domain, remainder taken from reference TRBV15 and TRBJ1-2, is DAMVIQNPRYQVTQFGKPVTLSCSQTLNHNVMYWYQQKSSQAPKLLFHYYDKDFNNEADTPDNFQSRRPNTSFCFLDIRSPGLGDTAMYLCATSRDRIGGYTFGSGTRLTVV.

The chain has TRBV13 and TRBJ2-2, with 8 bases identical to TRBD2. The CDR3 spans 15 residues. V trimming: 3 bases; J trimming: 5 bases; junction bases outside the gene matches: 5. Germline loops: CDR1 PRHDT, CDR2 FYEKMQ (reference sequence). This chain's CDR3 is CASSLAGGQTGELFF. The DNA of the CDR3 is TGTGCCAGCAGCTTGGCGGGAGGACAGACCGGGGAGCTGTTTTTT.

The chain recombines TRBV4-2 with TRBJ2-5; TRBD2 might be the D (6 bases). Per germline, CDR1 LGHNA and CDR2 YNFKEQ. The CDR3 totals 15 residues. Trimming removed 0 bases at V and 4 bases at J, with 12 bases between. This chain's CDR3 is CASSQDRRERETQYF. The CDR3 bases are TGTGCCAGCAGCCAAGACCGGAGGGAAAGAGAGACCCAGTACTTC.

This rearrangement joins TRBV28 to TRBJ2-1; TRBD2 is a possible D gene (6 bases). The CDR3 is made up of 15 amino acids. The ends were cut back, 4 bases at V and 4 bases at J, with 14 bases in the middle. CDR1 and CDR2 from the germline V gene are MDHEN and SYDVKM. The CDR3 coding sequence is TGTGCCAGCAGTTCGCCCCGGACTATTTACAATGAGCAGTTCTTC. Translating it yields CASSSPRTIYNEQFF.

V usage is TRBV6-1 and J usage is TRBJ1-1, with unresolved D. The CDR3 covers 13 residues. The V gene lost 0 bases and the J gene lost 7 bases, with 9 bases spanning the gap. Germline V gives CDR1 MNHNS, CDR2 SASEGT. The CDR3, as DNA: TGTGCCAGCAGTGAAGCTCCTTCCCTTGAAGCTTTCTTT. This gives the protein CASSEAPSLEAFF.

The CDR3 bases are TGCGCCAGCAGCCCGGGGGGACTAGCGGGAGAACAGGAGACCCAGTACTTC. Its protein product is CASSPGGLAGEQETQYF. The rearrangement uses TRBV5-1 and TRBJ2-5; TRBD2 agrees at 14 bases. Germline values: CDR1 SGHRS, CDR2 YFSETQ. The CDR3 extends over 17 amino acids. Germline trimming cut 4 bases from V and 5 bases from J; bases unmatched to any gene: 10.

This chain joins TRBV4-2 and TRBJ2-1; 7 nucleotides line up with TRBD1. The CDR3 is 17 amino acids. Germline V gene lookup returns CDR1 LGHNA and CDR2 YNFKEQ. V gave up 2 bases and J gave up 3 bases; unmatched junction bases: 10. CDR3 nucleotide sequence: TGTGCCAGCAGCCAATCACCCCGGGACAGAGGCTACAATGAGCAGTTCTTC. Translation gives CASSQSPRDRGYNEQFF.

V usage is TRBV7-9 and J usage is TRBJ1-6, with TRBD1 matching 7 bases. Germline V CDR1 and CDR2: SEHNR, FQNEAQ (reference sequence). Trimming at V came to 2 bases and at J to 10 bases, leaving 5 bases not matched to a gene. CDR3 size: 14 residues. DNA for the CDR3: TGTGCCAGCAGCTTACGAGACAGGGAATCACCCCTCCACTTT. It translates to CASSLRDRESPLHF.

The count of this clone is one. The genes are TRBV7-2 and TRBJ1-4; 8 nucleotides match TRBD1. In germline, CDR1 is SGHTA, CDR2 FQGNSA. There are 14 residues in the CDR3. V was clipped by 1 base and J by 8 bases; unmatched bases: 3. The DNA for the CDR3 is TGTGCCAGCAGCTTAGAGACAGGGGAAGAAAAACTGTTTTTT. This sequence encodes CASSLETGEEKLFF.

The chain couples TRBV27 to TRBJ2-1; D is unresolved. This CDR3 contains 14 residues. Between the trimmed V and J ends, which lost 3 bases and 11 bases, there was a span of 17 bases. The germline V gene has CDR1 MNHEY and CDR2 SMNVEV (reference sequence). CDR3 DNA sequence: TGTGCCAGCAGTTTCTCATCGTATACAATGAAGCAGTTCTTC. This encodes CASSFSSYTMKQFF.

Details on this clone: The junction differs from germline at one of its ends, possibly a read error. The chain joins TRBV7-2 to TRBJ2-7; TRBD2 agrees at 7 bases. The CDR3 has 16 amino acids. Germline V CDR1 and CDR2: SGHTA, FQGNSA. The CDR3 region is CASSLGSGTPSSEQYF. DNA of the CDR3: TGTGCCAGCAGCTTAGGGAGCGGGACCCCCTCCTCCGAGCAGTACTTC.

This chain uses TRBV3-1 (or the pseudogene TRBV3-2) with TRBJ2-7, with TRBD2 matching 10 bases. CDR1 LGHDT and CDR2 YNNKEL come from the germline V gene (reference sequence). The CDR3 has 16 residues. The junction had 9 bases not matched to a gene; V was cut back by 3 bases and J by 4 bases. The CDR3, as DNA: TGTGCCAGCAGCCAGGGTCTAGCGGGAGCGGGGTACGAGCAGTACTTC. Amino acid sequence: CASSQGLAGAGYEQYF.

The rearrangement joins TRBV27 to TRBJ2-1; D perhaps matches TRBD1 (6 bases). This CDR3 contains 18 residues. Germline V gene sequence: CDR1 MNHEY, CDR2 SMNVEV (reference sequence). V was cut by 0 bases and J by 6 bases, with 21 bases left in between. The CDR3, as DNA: TGTGCCAGCAGTTTATCTCGGACAGCTCTTGGGGGCTCCAATGAGCAGTTCTTC. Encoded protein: CASSLSRTALGGSNEQFF.

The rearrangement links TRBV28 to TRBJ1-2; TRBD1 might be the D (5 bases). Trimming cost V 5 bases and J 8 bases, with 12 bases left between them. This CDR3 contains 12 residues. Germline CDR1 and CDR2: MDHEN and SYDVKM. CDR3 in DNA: TGTGCCAGCAGTCGACAGAAGCTCGGCTACACCTTC. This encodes CASSRQKLGYTF.

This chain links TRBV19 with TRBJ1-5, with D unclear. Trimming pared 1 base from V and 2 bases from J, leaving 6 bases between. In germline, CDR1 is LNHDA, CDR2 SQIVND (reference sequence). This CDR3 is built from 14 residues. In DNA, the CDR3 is TGTGCCAGTAGTATAGTTCCGGGCAATCAGCCCCAGCATTTT. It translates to CASSIVPGNQPQHF.

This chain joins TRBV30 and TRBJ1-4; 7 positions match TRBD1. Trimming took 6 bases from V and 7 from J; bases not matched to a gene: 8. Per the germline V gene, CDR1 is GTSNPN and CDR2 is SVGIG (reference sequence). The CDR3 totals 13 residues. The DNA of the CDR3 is TGTGCCTGCGCGGTGACAGGGACTGAAAAACTGTTTTTT. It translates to CACAVTGTEKLFF.

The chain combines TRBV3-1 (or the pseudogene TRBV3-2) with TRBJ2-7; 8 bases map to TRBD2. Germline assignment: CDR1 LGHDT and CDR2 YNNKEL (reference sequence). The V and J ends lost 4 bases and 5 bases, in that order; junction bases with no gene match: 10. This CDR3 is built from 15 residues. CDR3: CASSRLAGGRNEQYF. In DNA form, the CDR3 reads TGTGCCAGCAGCCGACTGGCGGGAGGACGGAACGAGCAGTACTTC.